These T cell receptor beta chains were read from a single sample in a study of blood T cell repertoires in COVID-19. This table comes from immunoSEQ multiplex PCR, and its TCRdb copy is limited to in-frame clones, with some not included. The sample yields about 140,000 clones, roughly 84% seen once. Sequences were obtained from peripheral blood. The receptors stem from a human donor in a cohort sampled during active COVID-19. CDR3s include the opening cysteine and the closing phenylalanine or tryptophan. A D gene is named only where the DNA matches it firmly. For some rows the clone size is stated as once, few or many, or as a class when expanded; others skip it.

CDR3aa,CDR3nt,j_gene,v_gene,abundance,d_gene
CASSLRGTGPHEQYF,TGTGCCAGCAGTTTACGCGGGACAGGGCCCCACGAGCAGTACTTC,TRBJ2-7,TRBV27,-,TRBD1
CASSESRRQGASRQPQHF,TGTGCCAGCAGTGAAAGTCGGAGACAGGGGGCCTCTAGGCAGCCCCAGCATTTT,TRBJ1-5,TRBV2,few,TRBD1
CASSQDMGGAYNEQFF,TGCGCCAGCAGCCAAGATATGGGGGGGGCCTACAATGAGCAGTTCTTC,TRBJ2-1,TRBV4-1,-,TRBD2
CASSVESSGGACSNQPQHF,TGTGCCAGCAGCGTAGAATCATCGGGGGGGGCCTGTAGCAATCAGCCCCAGCATTTT,TRBJ1-5,TRBV9,-,-
CASSLDLNSPLHF,TGTGCCAGCAGCCTAGATCTGAATTCACCCCTCCACTTT,TRBJ1-6,TRBV3-1/TRBV3-2,-,-
CASSVSGANTEAFF,TGTGCCAGCAGCGTTTCAGGGGCGAACACTGAAGCTTTCTTT,TRBJ1-1,TRBV9,-,-
CATSSLISYGYTF,TGTGCCACCAGCAGTCTTATTAGCTATGGCTACACCTTC,TRBJ1-2,TRBV15,-,-
CASSPGTGNEQYF,TGTGCCAGCAGCCCGGGGACAGGGAACGAGCAGTACTTC,TRBJ2-7,TRBV14,-,TRBD1
CASSRTFRDTDTQYF,TGTGCCAGCAGTCGGACTTTCCGCGACACAGATACGCAGTATTTT,TRBJ2-3,TRBV14,few,-
CASTPRQGGFYEQYF,TGTGCCAGCACCCCGAGACAGGGAGGTTTCTACGAGCAGTACTTC,TRBJ2-7,TRBV9,-,-
CASQRGQSNTEAFF,TGTGCCAGCCAGAGGGGACAGTCGAACACTGAAGCTTTCTTT,TRBJ1-1,TRBV2,-,TRBD1
CASSQTSGGYNEQFF,TGTGCCAGCAGCCAGACTAGCGGGGGCTACAATGAGCAGTTCTTC,TRBJ2-1,TRBV3-1/TRBV3-2,-,TRBD2
CASSQSYEQYF,TGTGCCAGCAGCCAGAGCTACGAGCAGTACTTC,TRBJ2-7,TRBV3-1/TRBV3-2,-,-
CASHMDRDIDTQYF,TGTGCCAGCCATATGGACAGGGACATAGATACGCAGTATTTT,TRBJ2-3,TRBV2,-,TRBD1
CASSLVEIEAFF,TGTGCCAGCAGCTTAGTGGAGATTGAAGCTTTCTTT,TRBJ1-1,TRBV7-9,-,-
CASSPPGTYNEQFF,TGTGCCAGCAGCCCCCCCGGGACTTACAATGAGCAGTTCTTC,TRBJ2-1,TRBV7-3,few,-
CASRATGELFF,TGCGCCAGCAGGGCCACCGGGGAGCTGTTTTTT,TRBJ2-2,TRBV5-1,-,-
CASSPSLRGRNADTQYF,TGTGCCAGCTCACCGTCCCTAAGGGGGCGAAACGCAGATACGCAGTATTTT,TRBJ2-3,TRBV18,-,TRBD1
CASRRTGKGYEQYF,TGTGCCAGCAGGAGGACAGGGAAAGGGTACGAGCAGTACTTC,TRBJ2-7,TRBV6-5,-,TRBD1
CASSVGSSLDTQYF,TGTGCCAGCAGCGTAGGCTCTAGCCTAGATACGCAGTATTTT,TRBJ2-3,TRBV9,-,-
CASSWDGGLFF,TGTGCCAGCAGCTGGGACGGGGGACTGTTTTTT,TRBJ1-4,TRBV7-9,-,-
CASSLGDRAVGNSPLHF,TGCGCCAGCAGCTTGGGGGACAGGGCCGTGGGTAATTCACCCCTCCACTTT,TRBJ1-6,TRBV5-1,-,TRBD1
CASSWNRGETQYF,TGTGCCAGCAGCTGGAATAGGGGAGAGACCCAGTACTTC,TRBJ2-5,TRBV7-3,-,-
CSVASVRELFF,TGCAGCGTTGCGTCCGTAAGGGAGCTGTTTTTT,TRBJ2-2,TRBV29-1,-,-
CATSDCTSGGIYEQYF,TGTGCCACCAGTGATTGCACTAGTGGGGGGATCTACGAGCAGTACTTC,TRBJ2-7,TRBV24-1,few,-
CASSQSLDTDEQYF,TGTGCCAGCAGCCAGTCCCTTGACACCGACGAGCAGTACTTC,TRBJ2-7,TRBV14,-,-
CASSLAGQGGYEQYF,TGTGCCAGCAGCTTAGCGGGACAGGGGGGCTACGAGCAGTACTTC,TRBJ2-7,TRBV7-9,few,TRBD1
CASTGTVTFSNQPQHF,TGTGCCAGTACCGGGACAGTGACCTTTAGCAATCAGCCCCAGCATTTT,TRBJ1-5,TRBV19,-,TRBD1
CASRSQGFNQPQHF,TGTGCCAGCAGATCACAGGGGTTCAATCAGCCCCAGCATTTT,TRBJ1-5,TRBV21-1,-,-
CASSLGSSGANVLTF,TGCGCCAGCAGCTTGGGCAGCTCTGGGGCCAACGTCCTGACTTTC,TRBJ2-6,TRBV5-1,-,-
CASSYGAVGSPLHF,TGTGCCAGCAGTTACGGGGCGGTCGGTTCACCCCTCCACTTT,TRBJ1-6,TRBV6-6,-,-
CASSYRRISGELFF,TGTGCCAGCAGCTACCGCAGGATTTCCGGGGAGCTGTTTTTT,TRBJ2-2,TRBV11-2,-,-
CASSVLGVQETQYF,TGTGCCAGTTCGGTTTTGGGAGTCCAAGAGACCCAGTACTTC,TRBJ2-5,TRBV6-5,-,-
CASSESGIAYNEQFF,TGCGCCAGCAGTGAATCAGGGATAGCCTACAATGAGCAGTTCTTC,TRBJ2-1,TRBV10-1,-,-
CASSQGQGRGNTIYF,TGTGCCAGCAGCCAAGGACAGGGGAGAGGAAACACCATATATTTT,TRBJ1-3,TRBV3-1/TRBV3-2,-,TRBD1
CASTPPKGGAIGTQYF,TGTGCCAGCACCCCACCCAAAGGGGGGGCAATTGGGACCCAGTACTTC,TRBJ2-5,TRBV3-1/TRBV3-2,-,-